A selection of T cell receptor beta chains follows, all from one sample in a study of cytomegalovirus exposure and HLA in healthy donors. The assay was immunoSEQ multiplex PCR, and TCRdb's table has in-frame clones only and misses some. This sample has approximately 50,000 clones, with over 60% found just once. Sequencing was carried out using PBMCs. The source is a man aged 30 to 39 in good health and CMV-seropositive. CDR3s include the opening cysteine and the closing phenylalanine or tryptophan. Each record gives: clone size, J gene, D gene, V gene, CDR3 protein, CDR3 DNA. D genes are given only for firm matches. Clone size is shown for a subset of rows, as once, few, many or a class of expanded clone.

>once|TRBJ1-5|.|TRBV4-1
CASSFPQGQPQHF
TGCGCCAGCAGCTTCCCCCAGGGTCAGCCCCAGCATTTT
>.|TRBJ1-5|.|TRBV5-1
CASSLTGTDNQPQHF
TGCGCCAGCAGCTTGACCGGGACTGACAATCAGCCCCAGCATTTT
>few|TRBJ2-7|TRBD1|TRBV10-1
CASSHLDREIHEQYF
TGCGCCAGCAGTCACTTGGACAGGGAAATTCACGAGCAGTACTTC
>.|TRBJ1-1|.|TRBV5-6
CASSPKGVNTEAFF
TGTGCCAGCAGCCCGAAGGGGGTGAACACTGAAGCTTTCTTT
>.|TRBJ2-1|.|TRBV27
CASSLIQGSYNEQFF
TGTGCCAGCAGTTTGATACAGGGATCGTACAATGAGCAGTTCTTC
>.|TRBJ1-5|.|TRBV4-1
CASSQDHRAGEDSNQPQHF
TGCGCCAGCAGCCAAGATCACAGGGCCGGAGAAGATAGCAATCAGCCCCAGCATTTT
>.|TRBJ2-2|TRBD2|TRBV6-5
CASSYLLSGSGELFF
TGTGCCAGCAGTTACCTCCTTAGCGGGTCCGGGGAGCTGTTTTTT
>.|TRBJ2-3|TRBD2|TRBV5-6
CASSFGAGGSTDTQYF
TGTGCCAGCAGCTTCGGAGCGGGGGGTTCCACAGATACGCAGTATTTT
>few|TRBJ2-1|.|TRBV14
CASSQGSTGPEQFF
TGTGCCAGCAGCCAAGGGTCCACAGGTCCTGAGCAGTTCTTC
>.|TRBJ2-1|TRBD1|TRBV10-1
CASSVHYQTGGYNEQFF
TGCGCCAGCAGTGTCCACTATCAGACAGGGGGATACAATGAGCAGTTCTTC
>.|TRBJ1-2|.|TRBV9
CASSAGGLANYGYTF
TGTGCCAGCAGCGCAGGCGGGCTTGCTAACTATGGCTACACCTTC
>once|TRBJ2-1|.|TRBV15
CATSRDPAGGRSEQFF
TGTGCCACCAGCAGAGATCCAGCAGGGGGGCGGAGTGAGCAGTTCTTC
>.|TRBJ2-7|.|TRBV6-5
CASSYSLVSSYEQYF
TGTGCCAGCAGTTACTCGTTGGTCAGCTCCTACGAGCAGTACTTC
>.|TRBJ2-1|TRBD1|TRBV28
CASTLGTGMSGEQFF
TGTGCCAGCACCTTGGGGACAGGGATGTCGGGTGAGCAGTTCTTC
>.|TRBJ1-2|.|TRBV18
CASSKDSVPNYGYTF
TGTGCCAGCTCGAAGGACTCAGTCCCGAACTATGGCTACACCTTC
>.|TRBJ2-7|TRBD1|TRBV6-5
CASNRQGGRGYEQYF
TGTGCCAGCAATAGACAGGGGGGACGAGGGTACGAGCAGTACTTC
>.|TRBJ2-7|TRBD1|TRBV25-1
CASSEDRGHEQYF
TGTGCCAGCAGTGAAGACAGGGGCCACGAGCAGTACTTC
>.|TRBJ1-2|.|TRBV21-1
CASTRTADYGYTF
TGTGCCAGCACGCGGACAGCCGACTATGGCTACACCTTC
>.|TRBJ1-2|TRBD1|TRBV7-9
CASSLTAGGGGYTF
TGTGCCAGCAGCTTAACCGCAGGGGGAGGAGGCTACACCTTC
>.|TRBJ2-1|TRBD1|TRBV5-1
CASSYRDRGSEQFF
TGCGCCAGCAGCTATAGGGACAGGGGAAGTGAGCAGTTCTTC
>.|TRBJ1-1|.|TRBV5-4
CASSGGGTGPGDTEAFF
TGTGCCAGCAGCGGGGGGGGTACAGGTCCAGGGGACACTGAAGCTTTCTTT
>once|TRBJ2-7|.|TRBV7-8
CASSFNRAYEQYF
TGTGCCAGCAGCTTTAACCGGGCCTACGAGCAGTACTTC
>once|TRBJ2-7|.|TRBV6-1
CASSESAGVSSYEQYF
TGTGCCAGCAGTGAATCGGCAGGGGTGAGCTCCTACGAGCAGTACTTC
>.|TRBJ1-5|.|TRBV15
CATSRDPGDSNQPQHF
TGTGCCACCAGCAGAGATCCGGGGGATAGCAATCAGCCCCAGCATTTT
>.|TRBJ2-7|.|TRBV5-1
CASSFDSFYEQYF
TGCGCCAGCAGCTTCGACAGTTTCTACGAGCAGTACTTC
>.|TRBJ1-6|TRBD1|TRBV2
CASCRTGGNSPLHF
TGTGCCAGCTGTAGGACAGGAGGTAATTCACCCCTCCACTTT
>.|TRBJ2-2|.|TRBV10-3
CAIRTWTVERGTGELFF
TGTGCCATCAGGACTTGGACCGTCGAACGGGGCACCGGGGAGCTGTTTTTT
>.|TRBJ2-4|.|TRBV27
CASSSVLAKNIQYF
TGTGCCAGCAGCTCCGTCTTAGCCAAAAACATTCAGTACTTC
>.|TRBJ2-3|TRBD2|TRBV4-2
CASSLSRGGGAMTDTQYF
TGTGCCAGCAGCCTCTCGCGTGGCGGGGGGGCGATGACAGATACGCAGTATTTT
>.|TRBJ1-2|.|TRBV28
CASSFRGYGYTF
TGTGCCAGCAGTTTTAGGGGATATGGCTACACCTTC
>once|TRBJ2-1|.|TRBV29-1
CSVGQRYNEQFF
TGCAGCGTAGGACAGAGGTACAATGAGCAGTTCTTC
>.|TRBJ1-1|TRBD1|TRBV28
CASSDTGAWDTEAFF
TGTGCCAGCAGTGATACAGGGGCGTGGGACACTGAAGCTTTCTTT
>.|TRBJ2-2|TRBD1|TRBV2
CASSTGATNTGELFF
TGTGCCAGCAGTACAGGGGCCACGAACACCGGGGAGCTGTTTTTT
>.|TRBJ1-5|.|TRBV28
CASRPSGVSNQPQHF
TGTGCCAGCAGGCCTTCAGGGGTCTCTAATCAGCCCCAGCATTTT
>.|TRBJ2-7|TRBD1|TRBV9
CASSAQGPTYEQYF
TGTGCCAGCAGCGCACAGGGGCCGACCTACGAGCAGTACTTC
>.|TRBJ2-1|TRBD1|TRBV7-8
CASSLRDSPKYNEQFF
TGTGCCAGCAGCTTACGGGACAGCCCAAAATACAATGAGCAGTTCTTC
>.|TRBJ1-5|.|TRBV5-6
CASSSWGRDGNQPQHF
TGTGCCAGCAGCTCGTGGGGGAGGGACGGCAATCAGCCCCAGCATTTT
>few|TRBJ2-1|TRBD1|TRBV12-5
CASGYLGGSRDNEQFF
TGTGCTAGTGGTTACCTAGGGGGCTCTCGGGACAATGAGCAGTTCTTC
>.|TRBJ2-5|TRBD2|TRBV2
CATATSAETQYF
TGTGCCACTGCGACTAGCGCGGAGACCCAGTACTTC
>.|TRBJ1-1|.|TRBV28
CASTSGGTEAFF
TGTGCCAGCACCTCGGGGGGGACTGAAGCTTTCTTT
>.|TRBJ2-7|TRBD1|TRBV9
CASSAQGAYEQYF
TGTGCCAGCAGCGCCCAGGGGGCCTACGAGCAGTACTTC
>.|TRBJ1-6|.|TRBV7-3
CASSKTPSGDSPLHF
TGTGCCAGCAGCAAGACACCTTCGGGAGATTCACCCCTCCACTTT
>.|TRBJ1-5|TRBD1|TRBV5-1
CASSLGTGGSNQPQHF
TGCGCCAGCAGCTTGGGGACAGGGGGTAGCAATCAGCCCCAGCATTTT
>.|TRBJ1-5|.|TRBV7-9
CASSLGSMQPQHF
TGTGCCAGCAGCTTAGGAAGCATGCAGCCCCAGCATTTT
>.|TRBJ2-6|.|TRBV9
CASSVVGAGGANVLTF
TGTGCCAGCAGCGTAGTGGGGGCTGGTGGGGCCAACGTCCTGACTTTC
>.|TRBJ2-5|TRBD1|TRBV2
CASSGDRGETQYF
TGTGCCAGCAGTGGGGACAGGGGAGAGACCCAGTACTTC
>.|TRBJ1-1|.|TRBV21-1
CASSITRGNTEAFF
TGTGCCAGCAGCATAACCAGGGGTAACACTGAAGCTTTCTTT
>once|TRBJ1-1|.|TRBV19
CASSPRGANTEAFF
TGTGCCAGTAGTCCCCGGGGGGCGAACACTGAAGCTTTCTTT
>.|TRBJ2-7|.|TRBV27
CASRRRTITNDKVHEQYF
TGTGCCAGCAGGCGTCGGACTATAACTAACGACAAGGTCCACGAGCAGTACTTC
>.|TRBJ2-5|.|TRBV4-2
CASSGPAVETQYF
TGTGCCAGCAGCGGACCAGCGGTCGAGACCCAGTACTTC
>.|TRBJ2-5|.|TRBV30
CAWNFGVFQETQYF
TGTGCCTGGAATTTCGGGGTTTTCCAAGAGACCCAGTACTTC
>.|TRBJ2-2|TRBD1|TRBV6-6
CASTRQGPNTGELFF
TGTGCCAGCACCCGACAGGGACCGAACACCGGGGAGCTGTTTTTT
>.|TRBJ2-1|TRBD2|TRBV7-3
CASSRDGGGSYNEQFF
TGTGCCAGCAGCCGGGACGGCGGGGGATCCTACAATGAGCAGTTCTTC
>.|TRBJ1-1|.|TRBV9
CASSTLTGTTEAFF
TGTGCCAGCAGCACGCTAACAGGGACCACTGAAGCTTTCTTT
>.|TRBJ1-6|.|TRBV6-4
CASIPDSPLHF
TGTGCCAGCATCCCGGATTCACCCCTCCACTTT